This T cell receptor (beta chain) is drawn from a study of cytomegalovirus exposure and HLA in healthy donors. Study-level background: The approximately 120 validation repertoires, a later analysis reported, used the same platform as the 666 first-cohort repertoires.

CDR1 LNHDA and CDR2 SQIVND come from the germline V gene (reference sequence). V lost 5 bases to trimming and J lost 1 base; unmatched junction nucleotides: 4. There are 14 residues in the CDR3. General study results and limits: Cytomegalovirus-associated status was assigned to 150 or so TCR beta chains.

Regarding this clone: Antigen specificity is unknown.

Method: immunoSEQ multiplex PCR; TCRdb's copy keeps in-frame clones and lacks some. The sample has 200,000 to 300,000 clones; roughly 88% are singletons. The chain is built from TRBV19 and TRBJ2-7; TRBD1 matches 8 bases. The TCR sequence derives from a woman aged 25 to 39 in good health and CMV-seronegative. The sequencing sample was made of PBMCs. CDR3 region: CASSGQGRSYEQYF. In nucleotides, the CDR3 is TGTGCCAGTAGTGGACAGGGCCGTTCCTACGAGCAGTACTTC.